This T cell receptor beta chain was sequenced in a study of diagnostic markers for celiac disease. Reprocessing the reads, TCRdb reports a single entry for every CDR3 protein and omits DNA. This sample's table has about 2,000 distinct CDR3 sequences. The CDR3 is made up of 14 amino acids. Germline values: CDR1 MDHEN, CDR2 SYDVKM. The TCR comes from a human donor. This table probably holds off-target reads from a library built for another chain. Sequencing used either unsorted cells or a sorted T cell fraction (not recorded which). V usage is TRBV28 and J usage is TRBJ1-5. This chain's CDR3 is CASSQRIGNQPQHF.